Sequencing of this T cell receptor beta chain was carried out in a study of CD8 T cells in Susac syndrome. Reverse transcription of roughly 0.45 to 1 ug RNA was performed with random hexamers. MiXCR, run by TCRdb on the immunoSEQ multiplex PCR reads, gives a single entry per CDR3 protein. The sample holds about 240,000 distinct CDR3 sequences, 90% to 97% seen once. About this clonotype: Its matching antigen is unknown.

Germline CDR1 reads KGHSH; CDR2 reads LQKENI. CDR3 length equals 15 residues. With V trimmed by 3 bases and J by 2 bases, 3 bases remained unmatched. Study-wide points: Within Susac syndrome CD4+ T cell repertoires, clonal expansion was not evident.

J is TRBJ2-7 and V is TRBV18; 11 nucleotides align to TRBD2. The sequencing input was CD4+ T cells from PBMCs. This receptor was identified in a human donor with Susac syndrome. The CDR3 spells CASSPRLAGTYEQYF. The CDR3 DNA reads as TGTGCCAGCTCACCCAGACTAGCGGGAACCTACGAGCAGTACTTC.